The rows below give T cell receptor beta chains drawn from one sample of a study of T cell changes during pregnancy in multiple sclerosis. The assay was immunoSEQ multiplex PCR, and TCRdb's table has in-frame clones only and misses some. The sample comprises about 65,000 clones, 85% to 95% of which are singletons, and under 3.5% rests with the top ten. Material: CD8+ T cells from peripheral blood mononuclear cells, obtained in the third trimester of pregnancy. Receptors were obtained from a female donor in good health, enrolled as a control in a pregnancy study. CDR3s include the opening cysteine and the closing phenylalanine or tryptophan. A D gene is named only where the DNA matches it firmly. A clone size is listed for some rows: how often the clone was seen (once, few, many), or a class if it is expanded.

d_gene: TRBD1; abundance: .; j_gene: TRBJ1-1; v_gene: TRBV30; CDR3nt: TGTGCCTGGAGGGCAACGGGACAGGGTAACACTGAAGCTTTCTTT; CDR3aa: CAWRATGQGNTEAFF
d_gene: TRBD2; abundance: .; j_gene: TRBJ2-3; v_gene: TRBV27; CDR3nt: TGTGCCAGCAGCCCCGGGGCGCGGGGGGGAGATACGCAGTATTTT; CDR3aa: CASSPGARGGDTQYF
d_gene: .; abundance: .; j_gene: TRBJ1-1; v_gene: TRBV4-3; CDR3nt: TGCGCCAGCAGCCAAGACTTACAGGGCTGGGGGAACACTGAAGCTTTCTTT; CDR3aa: CASSQDLQGWGNTEAFF
d_gene: .; abundance: .; j_gene: TRBJ1-5; v_gene: TRBV7-2; CDR3nt: TGTGCCAGCAGCTACGACGGAGATAGCAATCAGCCCCAGCATTTT; CDR3aa: CASSYDGDSNQPQHF
d_gene: .; abundance: .; j_gene: TRBJ1-1; v_gene: TRBV19; CDR3nt: TGTGCCAGTAGTATTGTTAGAGCTTTCGGCACTGAAGCTTTCTTT; CDR3aa: CASSIVRAFGTEAFF
d_gene: .; abundance: .; j_gene: TRBJ1-5; v_gene: TRBV11-2; CDR3nt: TGTGCCAGCAGCTTCAGGGGCGATAGCAATCAGCCCCAGCATTTT; CDR3aa: CASSFRGDSNQPQHF
d_gene: .; abundance: .; j_gene: TRBJ2-4; v_gene: TRBV9; CDR3nt: TGTGCCAGCAGCGTAGAAGGCGGGAAGGACATTCAGTACTTC; CDR3aa: CASSVEGGKDIQYF
d_gene: TRBD2; abundance: .; j_gene: TRBJ2-1; v_gene: TRBV7-2; CDR3nt: TGTGCCAGCAGCTTAGCGCTAATTCTAGCGGGGGAGAACATTAGCTCCTACAATGAGCAGTTCTTC; CDR3aa: CASSLALILAGENISSYNEQFF
d_gene: TRBD1; abundance: few; j_gene: TRBJ2-1; v_gene: TRBV4-3; CDR3nt: TGCGCCAGCAGCCAAGATCTCCCGACAGGGTCAAGTTTTCCCCCCCACAATGAGCAGTTCTTC; CDR3aa: CASSQDLPTGSSFPPHNEQFF
d_gene: .; abundance: .; j_gene: TRBJ2-2; v_gene: TRBV30; CDR3nt: TGTGCCTGTCCTAGAGGAGGCTACACCGGGGAGCTGTTTTTT; CDR3aa: CACPRGGYTGELFF
d_gene: TRBD1; abundance: .; j_gene: TRBJ1-6; v_gene: TRBV4-1; CDR3nt: TGCGCCAGCAGCCAAGTCCTAGGGGGCGGGTATAATTCACCCCTCCACTTT; CDR3aa: CASSQVLGGGYNSPLHF
d_gene: TRBD2; abundance: .; j_gene: TRBJ2-1; v_gene: TRBV11-2; CDR3nt: TGTGCCAGCAGCCCGGGACTAGCGGGTAATGAGCAGTTCTTC; CDR3aa: CASSPGLAGNEQFF
d_gene: TRBD1; abundance: .; j_gene: TRBJ2-5; v_gene: TRBV7-9; CDR3nt: TGTGCCAGCAGCCCCCCCGCGCGGACAGGGGGCCGGGGGGAAGAGACCCAGTACTTC; CDR3aa: CASSPPARTGGRGEETQYF
d_gene: .; abundance: .; j_gene: TRBJ2-5; v_gene: TRBV28; CDR3nt: TGTGCCAGCAGCTCCCAGGGATGGGAGACCCAGTACTTC; CDR3aa: CASSSQGWETQYF
d_gene: TRBD1; abundance: .; j_gene: TRBJ2-3; v_gene: TRBV16; CDR3nt: TGTGCCAGCAGCCAAGGACAGGCCACAGATACGCAGTATTTT; CDR3aa: CASSQGQATDTQYF
d_gene: .; abundance: .; j_gene: TRBJ1-4; v_gene: TRBV4-3; CDR3nt: TGCGCCAGCAGCCAAGAAGGGGGGAGGGGAGGGGAAAAACTGTTTTTT; CDR3aa: CASSQEGGRGGEKLFF
d_gene: .; abundance: .; j_gene: TRBJ1-1; v_gene: TRBV6-1; CDR3nt: TGTGCCAGCAGTGAAGTTTACGGGGCTGAAGCTTTCTTT; CDR3aa: CASSEVYGAEAFF
d_gene: TRBD1; abundance: once; j_gene: TRBJ2-5; v_gene: TRBV7-8; CDR3nt: TGTGCCAGCAGCTACCAACAGAGACTCACAGGGGACCAGTACTTC; CDR3aa: CASSYQQRLTGDQYF
d_gene: TRBD1; abundance: .; j_gene: TRBJ1-2; v_gene: TRBV30; CDR3nt: TGTGCCTGGGCTATTACAGGGGCAGGGAACGGCTACACCTTC; CDR3aa: CAWAITGAGNGYTF
d_gene: TRBD1; abundance: .; j_gene: TRBJ2-7; v_gene: TRBV4-3; CDR3nt: TGCGCCAGCAGCCAAGGGACAGGGCGTTACGAGCAGTACTTC; CDR3aa: CASSQGTGRYEQYF
d_gene: TRBD2; abundance: .; j_gene: TRBJ2-1; v_gene: TRBV18; CDR3nt: TGTGCCAGCTCACCAGGGGCTAGCGGTTCGAGCTCCTACAATGAGCAGTTCTTC; CDR3aa: CASSPGASGSSSYNEQFF
d_gene: TRBD1; abundance: .; j_gene: TRBJ2-5; v_gene: TRBV5-6; CDR3nt: TGTGCCAGCAGCTGGGACAGGGGGGAGACCCAGTACTTC; CDR3aa: CASSWDRGETQYF
d_gene: .; abundance: .; j_gene: TRBJ2-1; v_gene: TRBV4-3; CDR3nt: TGCGCCAGCAGCCAAGATTCTGAGAGCGGCCAGAGCTCCTACAATGAGCAGTTCTTC; CDR3aa: CASSQDSESGQSSYNEQFF
d_gene: .; abundance: .; j_gene: TRBJ2-1; v_gene: TRBV6-5; CDR3nt: TGTGCCAGCAGTTACGGGGGACATAAGCAGTTCTTC; CDR3aa: CASSYGGHKQFF
d_gene: TRBD1; abundance: .; j_gene: TRBJ1-1; v_gene: TRBV2; CDR3nt: TGTGCCAGCAGTACAAATCCACCGGGACAGGGCACTGAAGCTTTCTTT; CDR3aa: CASSTNPPGQGTEAFF
d_gene: TRBD2; abundance: .; j_gene: TRBJ2-3; v_gene: TRBV5-1; CDR3nt: TGCGCCAGCAGCCTGGGGGGGACTAGCGTCGCAGATACGCAGTATTTT; CDR3aa: CASSLGGTSVADTQYF
d_gene: TRBD2; abundance: .; j_gene: TRBJ2-3; v_gene: TRBV6-1; CDR3nt: TGTGCCAGCAGAGTGCTAGCGGCAGATACGCAGTATTTT; CDR3aa: CASRVLAADTQYF
d_gene: .; abundance: .; j_gene: TRBJ2-7; v_gene: TRBV14; CDR3nt: TGTGCCAGCAGGGCAGGCCGAGCCTACGAGCAGTACTTC; CDR3aa: CASRAGRAYEQYF
d_gene: .; abundance: .; j_gene: TRBJ2-3; v_gene: TRBV2; CDR3nt: TGTGCCAGCAGTGAAGCGGGGGGTTACACAGATACGCAGTATTTT; CDR3aa: CASSEAGGYTDTQYF
d_gene: TRBD2; abundance: .; j_gene: TRBJ2-3; v_gene: TRBV27; CDR3nt: TGTGCCAGCAGTTCTATCGGGACTAGCGGGGGGGCCTCTGGCACAGATACGCAGTATTTT; CDR3aa: CASSSIGTSGGASGTDTQYF
d_gene: TRBD2; abundance: .; j_gene: TRBJ2-3; v_gene: TRBV4-3; CDR3nt: TGCGCCAGCAGCCAAGAGAGCGGGGGGGCCCCAGATACGCAGTATTTT; CDR3aa: CASSQESGGAPDTQYF
d_gene: .; abundance: .; j_gene: TRBJ1-1; v_gene: TRBV5-6; CDR3nt: TGTGCCAGCAGCGCAACAGGGAACACTGAAGCTTTCTTT; CDR3aa: CASSATGNTEAFF
d_gene: TRBD2; abundance: .; j_gene: TRBJ2-5; v_gene: TRBV30; CDR3nt: TGTGCCTGGACCTTAACTGGGGGGGGAGAGACCCAGTACTTC; CDR3aa: CAWTLTGGGETQYF
d_gene: .; abundance: .; j_gene: TRBJ1-2; v_gene: TRBV7-9; CDR3nt: TGTGCCAGCAGCTTAGAAAGGGCTAGCTCTAACTATGGCTACACCTTC; CDR3aa: CASSLERASSNYGYTF
d_gene: .; abundance: .; j_gene: TRBJ2-1; v_gene: TRBV7-2; CDR3nt: TGTGCCAGCAGCTTAGCGGGGGCTAGCGGATTCAGCTCCTACAATGAGCAGTTCTTC; CDR3aa: CASSLAGASGFSSYNEQFF
d_gene: TRBD1; abundance: .; j_gene: TRBJ2-3; v_gene: TRBV11-3; CDR3nt: TGTGCCAGCAGCTACAGACAGGGGGAGGATACGCAGTATTTT; CDR3aa: CASSYRQGEDTQYF
d_gene: .; abundance: .; j_gene: TRBJ2-3; v_gene: TRBV7-3; CDR3nt: TGTGCCAGCAGCTCTTCCCCTGGCACAGATACGCAGTATTTT; CDR3aa: CASSSSPGTDTQYF
d_gene: .; abundance: .; j_gene: TRBJ1-1; v_gene: TRBV2; CDR3nt: TGTGCCAGGCGGTACACTGAAGCTTTCTTT; CDR3aa: CARRYTEAFF
d_gene: .; abundance: .; j_gene: TRBJ2-7; v_gene: TRBV4-3; CDR3nt: TGCGCCAGCAGCGAAACGTGGGACACCTCCTACGAGCAGTACTTC; CDR3aa: CASSETWDTSYEQYF
d_gene: .; abundance: .; j_gene: TRBJ2-7; v_gene: TRBV2; CDR3nt: TGTGCCAGCAGTGGAGGGATCGAGCAGTACTTC; CDR3aa: CASSGGIEQYF
d_gene: .; abundance: .; j_gene: TRBJ2-1; v_gene: TRBV5-1; CDR3nt: TGCGCCAGCAGCCCCGGGAGCTCCTACAATGAGCAGTTCTTC; CDR3aa: CASSPGSSYNEQFF
d_gene: .; abundance: .; j_gene: TRBJ1-5; v_gene: TRBV4-3; CDR3nt: TGCGCCAGCAGCCAAGGAGACATCCGCTATAGCAATCAGCCCCAGCATTTT; CDR3aa: CASSQGDIRYSNQPQHF
d_gene: TRBD1; abundance: once; j_gene: TRBJ1-5; v_gene: TRBV7-9; CDR3nt: TGTGCCAGCAGCTTGGAGGGGGCAAGCAATCAGCCCCAGCATTTT; CDR3aa: CASSLEGASNQPQHF
d_gene: .; abundance: once; j_gene: TRBJ1-6; v_gene: TRBV5-6; CDR3nt: TGTGCCAGCACTGCAGCGAGCTCCTATAATTCACCCCTCCACTTT; CDR3aa: CASTAASSYNSPLHF
d_gene: TRBD2; abundance: .; j_gene: TRBJ2-1; v_gene: TRBV30; CDR3nt: TGTGCCTGGAGCCCCGGACTAGCGGGGGGGCCAGGGGAGCAGTTCTTC; CDR3aa: CAWSPGLAGGPGEQFF
d_gene: .; abundance: .; j_gene: TRBJ1-6; v_gene: TRBV2; CDR3nt: TGTGCCAGCAGCGCCCGGCTTGAGGCGAATTCACCCCTCCACTTT; CDR3aa: CASSARLEANSPLHF
d_gene: TRBD1; abundance: .; j_gene: TRBJ2-5; v_gene: TRBV5-1; CDR3nt: TGCGCCAGCAGCCCCAGCGGACAGGGAGGATTAGAGACCCAGTACTTC; CDR3aa: CASSPSGQGGLETQYF
d_gene: TRBD1; abundance: .; j_gene: TRBJ2-2; v_gene: TRBV6-5; CDR3nt: TGTGCCAGCAGCTCCGGGACAGGGGTGGCCGGGGAGCTGTTTTTT; CDR3aa: CASSSGTGVAGELFF
d_gene: TRBD1; abundance: .; j_gene: TRBJ2-7; v_gene: TRBV19; CDR3nt: TGTGCCAGTAGTATGGGGACAGGACCATACGAGCAGTACTTC; CDR3aa: CASSMGTGPYEQYF
d_gene: .; abundance: .; j_gene: TRBJ1-2; v_gene: TRBV14; CDR3nt: TGTGCCAGCAGCCCCCTCGAGGCAGGGGATCGTGGCTACACCTTC; CDR3aa: CASSPLEAGDRGYTF